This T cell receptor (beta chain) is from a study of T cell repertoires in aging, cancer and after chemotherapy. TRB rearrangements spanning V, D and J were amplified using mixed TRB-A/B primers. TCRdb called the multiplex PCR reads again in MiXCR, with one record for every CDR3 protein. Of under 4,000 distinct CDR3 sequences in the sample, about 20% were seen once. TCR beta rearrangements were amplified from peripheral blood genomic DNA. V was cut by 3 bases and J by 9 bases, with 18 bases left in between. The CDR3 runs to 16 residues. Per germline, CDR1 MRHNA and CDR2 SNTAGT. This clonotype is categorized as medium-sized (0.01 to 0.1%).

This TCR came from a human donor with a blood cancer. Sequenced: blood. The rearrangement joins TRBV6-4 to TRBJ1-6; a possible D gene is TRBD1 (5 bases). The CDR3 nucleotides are TGTGCCAGCAGTGAGGCGGCGGCAACAACAGGTTCACCCCTCCACTTT. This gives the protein CASSEAAATTGSPLHF.